This T cell receptor beta chain was captured in a study of blood T cell repertoires in COVID-19 (dated by TCRdb to about 2020). General notes on the study: Samples from collaborators originated in the United States, Italy and Spain and spanned both the acute and convalescent phases of COVID-19. The prospective study material was composed of cDNA or gDNA derived from T cells, B-cell-depleted T cells, or PBMCs. The dataset comprised deeply sampled blood TCRbeta repertoires from subjects exposed to, actively infected with, or recovered from COVID-19. A freely available public database, intended as a resource for researchers studying the immune response to SARS-CoV-2, is where the repertoires were released. Samples came from the ongoing ImmuneRACE study (first 160 participants) plus 1,254 subjects from 6 global collaborators. The sample metadata nearly always contained a de-identified subject ID, COVID-19 status, age in years and sex. Where available, HLA class I and class II types were obtained from metadata supplied by the sample provider rather than from assay-based typing. Points the paper makes about the study in general: Clinical and demographic metadata were provided uncurated, with the amount varying by source and participant.

Based on the germline V gene (reference sequence), the CDR1 and CDR2 sequences are LGHDT and YNNKEL. Trimming removed 6 bases from V and 10 bases from J, leaving 16 bases between the germline ends. The CDR3 covers 13 residues, taking in both the cysteine and the phenylalanine. The DNA shown is the 39-base CDR3, in frame from base 1. TCRbeta CDR3 regions were amplified from genomic DNA by means of the immunoSEQ Assay, a bias-controlled multiplex PCR. Per the authors' processing: Within the assay, amplification of reference gene primers was used to estimate how many nucleated cells each sample contained. To quantify the absolute abundance of each unique TCRbeta CDR3 rearrangement, sequence reads were collapsed and filtered. For each sample, productive Simpson clonality was calculated as the square root of Simpson's diversity index across productive rearrangements. In its TCRdb copy, this immuneACCESS table keeps in-frame sequences only and misses some clones. Where compared with another copy, unresolved V genes explain less than half of these, and the others have no known cause. V and J calls and clone size are those listed in that table; D and trimming were worked out from the DNA. In all, the sample holds under 250,000 clones, and roughly 85% of those were seen once. Of the sample, approximately 9.6% falls within the top ten clones.

In the prospective study, participants were about 18 to 89 years old, resided in about two dozen geographic areas of the United States, and were enrolled through a virtual design. In the prospective study, participants were assigned to cohorts based on the clinical history participants reported in a screening survey and a study questionnaire. Mobile phlebotomists in the prospective study collected whole blood, serum and a nasopharyngeal or oropharyngeal swab from every participant. Over a 2-month period, participants in the prospective study had the option of providing additional blood draws and questionnaires. Before DNA extraction, prospective study blood samples were shipped either frozen or at room temperature. On this clone itself: It lacks a known antigen. No quality values exist for individual bases; no much larger clone is one base distant.

The chain couples TRBV3-1 (or the pseudogene TRBV3-2) to TRBJ2-1; matching of 5 bases hints at TRBD2 as the D gene. Sequences were obtained from PBMCs or T cells enriched from blood (not recorded which). This TCR came from a woman in her 50s with acute COVID-19. This receptor carries the CDR3 CASSLGGGGEQFF. DNA sequence: TGTGCCAGCAGTCTTGGAGGCGGCGGGGAGCAGTTCTTC.